Listed here are 12 T cell receptor beta chains from one sample, sequenced in a study of Ad26.COV2.S vaccination and SARS-CoV-2 variants (dated by TCRdb to the early 2020s). Library creation used the immunoSEQ multiplex PCR assay. TCRdb re-hosts the immuneACCESS table, in-frame sequences only. Its copies lack some clones; in the studies checked, an unresolved V gene accounts for under half of them, and the cause for the rest is not known. The table for this sample lists 300,000 to 400,000 clones; about nine tenths of them were counted only once. The top ten clones comprise 6.4% of the sample. Per the publication, the treatment or condition label means: around 19 received Ad26.COV2.S at low or high dose, single or two shots; roughly five received placebo; per-sample allocation not given. Repertoires of vaccine and placebo recipients were sequenced from samples collected on day 63 after the first injection.

Material: peripheral blood, obtained in a trial of Ad26.COV2.S vaccine versus placebo. The receptors were sampled from a person aged 18-65 years who received the Ad26.COV2.S COVID-19 vaccine or a placebo.

V usage is TRBV18 and J usage is TRBJ1-3; TRBD1 is a possible D gene (6 bases). This CDR3 is built from 14 residues. The germline gives CDR1 KGHSH, CDR2 LQKENI. Trimming stripped 6 bases from V and 3 bases from J, with 12 bases between. CDR3: CASSQGQNGNTIYF. CDR3 nucleotide sequence: TGTGCCAGCTCCCAAGGACAGAATGGAAACACCATATATTTT.

This clone appeared a single time. V and J are TRBV5-1 and TRBJ1-1; D is perhaps TRBD1 (6 bases). Germline CDR1 is SGHRS and CDR2 is YFSETQ. This CDR3 is built from 15 residues. Trimming took off 4 bases at V and 6 bases at J, with 19 bases between the two ends. The CDR3 sequence: CASSPGGPNRAEAFF. The CDR3 DNA is TGCGCCAGCAGCCCGGGGGGGCCTAATCGCGCTGAAGCTTTCTTT.

The gene calls are TRBV20-1 and TRBJ2-1, with TRBD2 matching 7 bases. The CDR3 runs to 12 residues. Germline CDR1 DFQATT, CDR2 SNEGSKA (reference sequence). J lost 10 bases, V lost 3 bases, and 6 bases had no gene match. The CDR3 DNA reads as TGCAGTGCTAGTAGCGGGCTTGGAGAGCAGTTCTTC. It yields the protein CSASSGLGEQFF.

This chain uses TRBV6-5 with TRBJ2-1; 8 nucleotides line up with TRBD2. J lost 0 bases, V lost 6 bases, and 4 bases had no gene match. The CDR3 is 15 residues long. Germline CDR1 is MNHEY and CDR2 is SVGAGI. The DNA for the CDR3 is TGTGCCAGCAGATCCGGGACTAGCTCCTACAATGAGCAGTTCTTC. This codes for CASRSGTSSYNEQFF.

In this sample, this clone turned up once. This chain uses TRBV5-1 with TRBJ2-3, with a tentative D call TRBD1 (6 bases). Looked up from germline, CDR1 is SGHRS and CDR2 is YFSETQ. CDR3 length: 16 amino acids. The V gene lost 3 bases and the J gene lost 0 bases, with 14 bases spanning the gap. CDR3 protein: CASSSGQPTSTDTQYF. The CDR3 DNA follows: TGCGCCAGCAGCTCAGGACAGCCTACTAGCACAGATACGCAGTATTTT. Full variable domain (outside the CDR3, taken from reference TRBV5-1 and TRBJ2-3): KAGVTQTPRYLIKTRGQQVTLSCSPISGHRSVSWYQQTPGQGLQFLFEYFSETQRNKGNFPGRFSGRQFSNSRSEMNVSTLELGDSALYLCASSSGQPTSTDTQYFGPGTRLTVL.

V is TRBV15 and J is TRBJ1-5; no reliable D call. Trimming cost V 4 bases and J 3 bases, with 10 bases left between them. Germline CDR1 is LNHNV and CDR2 is YYDKDF (reference sequence). The CDR3 is 14 residues long. CDR3 residues: CATSIGRDNQPQHF. The CDR3 DNA reads TGTGCCACCAGCATCGGCCGTGACAATCAGCCCCAGCATTTT. The full variable domain, completed using reference TRBV15 and TRBJ1-5, is DAMVIQNPRYQVTQFGKPVTLSCSQTLNHNVMYWYQQKSSQAPKLLFHYYDKDFNNEADTPDNFQSRRPNTSFCFLDIRSPGLGDTAMYLCATSIGRDNQPQHFGDGTRLSIL.

The chain combines TRBV5-1 with TRBJ2-3; possibly TRBD2 for D (5 bases). From germline, CDR1 is SGHRS and CDR2 YFSETQ. CDR3 length equals 15 residues. Trimming removed 6 bases from V and 1 base from J, with 15 bases in between. The CDR3 region is CASIEGQVGTDTQYF. The CDR3 DNA sequence: TGCGCCAGCATCGAGGGTCAAGTAGGCACAGATACGCAGTATTTT.

The V and J genes are TRBV6-5 and TRBJ1-2; D may be TRBD1 (5 bases). Germline CDR1 is MNHEY and CDR2 is SVGAGI. The CDR3 is 14 residues long. V lost 0 bases and J 8 bases, leaving 13 bases between the germline ends. CDR3 sequence reads: CASSYSGVRGGYTF. DNA for the CDR3: TGTGCCAGCAGTTACTCAGGGGTCCGGGGAGGCTACACCTTC.

The genes are TRBV15 and TRBJ2-1; the D is unclear. The CDR3 is 12 residues long. Trimming took 1 base from V and 7 from J, leaving 5 bases between them. Germline V gene lookup returns CDR1 LNHNV and CDR2 YYDKDF (reference sequence). CDR3 region: CATSRVTNEQFF. The CDR3 DNA follows: TGTGCCACCAGCAGAGTAACAAATGAGCAGTTCTTC.

The rearrangement uses TRBV5-1 and TRBJ2-1; D remains ambiguous. This CDR3 comprises 13 residues. The V gene lost 2 bases and the J gene lost 5 bases, with 8 bases spanning the gap. Germline CDR1 is SGHRS and CDR2 is YFSETQ. In DNA form, the CDR3 reads TGCGCCAGCAGCTTTGTCACGCACAATGAGCAGTTCTTC. This translates into CASSFVTHNEQFF.

In this sample, this clone turned up once. The chain has TRBV9 and TRBJ2-1, with 9 bases fitting TRBD2. The CDR3 has 15 amino acids. V was pared by 2 bases and J by 6 bases, with 6 bases of the junction left unmatched. Germline V CDR1 and CDR2: SGDLS, YYNGEE. This chain's CDR3 is CASSVAASGTNEQFF. In DNA form, the CDR3 reads TGTGCCAGCAGCGTCGCGGCTAGCGGGACCAATGAGCAGTTCTTC. The full variable domain, with the rest looked up from reference TRBV9 and TRBJ2-1, is DSGVTQTPKHLITATGQRVTLRCSPRSGDLSVYWYQQSLDQGLQFLIQYYNGEERAKGNILERFSAQQFPDLHSELNLSSLELGDSALYFCASSVAASGTNEQFFGPGTRLTVL.

This clone is a singleton in its sample. The V and J genes are TRBV30 and TRBJ1-2; TRBD1 is a possible D gene (5 bases). The V and J ends lost 0 bases and 14 bases respectively, with 16 bases between them. The CDR3 is 12 residues long. Germline V lookup: CDR1 GTSNPN, CDR2 SVGIG (reference sequence). CDR3 loop: CAWSVHPAGGTF. CDR3 DNA: TGTGCCTGGAGTGTTCACCCCGCGGGGGGAACCTTC.